This T cell receptor (beta chain) appears in the sequencing data of a study of T cell repertoires in cytomegalovirus infection (dated by TCRdb to the late 2010s). A note on the overall study: Because public TCR beta signatures pointed to carriage of CMV infection together with the matching HLA type, the HLA type of each donor mattered for the analysis. General conclusions and limits of the study: In both this cohort and an independent cohort of 352 donors, the cumulative frequency of public TCR beta family members distinguished carriers of CMV infection plus the relevant HLA type. The ex vivo response was dominated by HLA-C-restricted CMV-specific TCR beta clonotypes, which also provided the single most frequent clonotype in two of eight donors.

Instrument used: Illumina HiSeq 1500. TCRdb handled the public reads itself, with Q25 trimming in fastp and clone calling in MiXCR, and kept productive beta chains. For every CDR3 protein sequence, its rows merge into one entry that carries the most common genes and DNA. A total of hundreds of thousands of distinct CDR3 sequences appear in this sample, approximately 40% of them only once. The ten largest clonotypes hold 2.5% to 3.5% of the sample. Per the germline V gene, SGHTA is the CDR1 and FQGNSA is the CDR2. From the cysteine up to the phenylalanine, the CDR3 has a length of 15 residues. Only the CDR3 DNA is retained, 45 bases long and in frame from the first base. V loses 2 bases of germline sequence and J loses 7 bases, and the interval between the two ends is 14 bases. There are a few counts of this clonotype. Its antigen target is currently unknown. No qualities accompany the bases; no much larger clone lies one base away.

The sequence links TRBV7-2 to TRBJ2-2, and the D gene may be TRBD2, 7 bases matching. Sequenced: PBMCs. The source of this sequence is a human donor in good health (CMV status not recorded). Some clones in this sample may be carry-over from other donors' samples. CDR3 sequence: CASSLSGGRIGELFF. At the DNA level, the sequence is TGTGCCAGCAGCTTATCGGGGGGCAGGATCGGGGAGCTGTTTTTT.